Below are 23 T cell receptor beta chains sequenced from a single sample in a study of T-cell memory formation after mild COVID-19. In TCRdb, the 5' RACE reads were re-called with MiXCR into one record per CDR3 protein. Of fewer than 650,000 distinct CDR3 sequences listed, roughly a sixth are singletons. The source material was PBMCs or a T cell subset sorted from them (not recorded which). Every receptor here comes from an adult woman who had mild COVID-19 (a few samples of this study predate the infection). Cell type and time point are not known.

This clonotype was recorded a few times. J is TRBJ1-2 and V is TRBV5-6; 7 bases line up with TRBD1. After removal of 2 bases from V and 7 bases from J, the junction contained 8 bases not matched to a gene. Germline V gene data show CDR1 as SGHDT and CDR2 as YYEEEE. The CDR3 consists of 14 residues. The CDR3 spells CASSLPDRVSGYTF. CDR3 coding DNA: TGTGCCAGCAGCTTACCAGACAGGGTTTCTGGCTACACCTTC.

This clonotype has more than one count but fewer than ten. The J gene is TRBJ2-7, the V gene TRBV18; TRBD1 agrees at 9 bases. Germline V gene data show CDR1 as KGHSH and CDR2 as LQKENI. The CDR3 has 14 residues. J was trimmed by 6 bases and V by 0 bases; bases with no gene match: 3. CDR3 region: CASSPPGTGTEQYF. The CDR3 region has the DNA TGTGCCAGCTCACCACCGGGGACAGGGACCGAGCAGTACTTC.

The chain is built from TRBV18 and TRBJ2-7; 11 nucleotides align to TRBD1. The ends lost 2 bases at V and 4 bases at J; junction bases unmatched: 4. The CDR3 is 15 residues long. The V gene's germline CDR1 is KGHSH and CDR2 LQKENI. The CDR3, as DNA: TGTGCCAGCTCACCAGCCGGGACAGGGGGATACGAGCAGTACTTC. Translating gives CASSPAGTGGYEQYF.

The table lists this clonotype with a few counts. This chain uses TRBV12-5 with TRBJ1-2, with 7 bases matching TRBD1. Germline V lookup: CDR1 LGHNT, CDR2 FRNRAP. The J segment lost 1 base and the V segment lost 5 bases, leaving 4 bases of the junction unmatched. CDR3 length: 14 amino acids. The CDR3 loop reads CASGMAGGNYGYTF. CDR3 nucleotide sequence: TGTGCTAGTGGTATGGCAGGGGGTAACTATGGCTACACCTTC.

This clonotype was found a few times. This sequence joins TRBV12-3 or TRBV12-4 and TRBJ2-3; 10 positions match TRBD2. The CDR3 is 16 residues long. V dropped 6 bases and J dropped 5; count of bases not matched to a gene: 11. CDR3 in amino acids: CASSTGTSARIDTQYF. CDR3 in DNA: TGTGCCAGCAGCACCGGGACTAGCGCCCGGATAGATACGCAGTATTTT.

This clonotype was counted a few times. The V call is TRBV3-1, the J call TRBJ2-5, with D maybe TRBD1 (6 bases). The germline gives CDR1 LGHDT, CDR2 YNNKEL (reference sequence). The germline V and J ends were trimmed by 1 base and 4 bases, with 13 bases remaining between them. The CDR3 sequence is 15 residues long. Written as DNA, the CDR3 is TGTGCCAGCAGCCAAGCTGGCAGGGGCGGAGAGACCCAGTACTTC. Translation: CASSQAGRGGETQYF.

The DNA of the CDR3 is TGTGCCACCAGCAGAGCGGGAGGGATCACAGATACGCAGTATTTT. This encodes CATSRAGGITDTQYF. This chain uses TRBV15 with TRBJ2-3, with TRBD2 matching 8 bases. Germline CDR1 reads LNHNV; CDR2 reads YYDKDF (reference sequence). This CDR3 has 15 residues. V shed 1 base and J 2 bases; nucleotides not matched to a gene: 2.

This clonotype was seen more than once but under ten times. The CDR3 DNA is TGTGCCAGCAGCGTATTAGCGGGGTCCACAGATACGCAGTATTTT. It specifies CASSVLAGSTDTQYF. The gene calls are TRBV9 and TRBJ2-3; 8 bases are a match to TRBD2. Unmatched junction bases numbered 3, after V lost 1 base and J lost 2 bases. The CDR3 contains 15 residues. Germline-derived CDR1 and CDR2 are SGDLS and YYNGEE.

The V call is TRBV27, the J call TRBJ2-2, with 12 bases aligning to TRBD2. Germline loops: CDR1 MNHEY, CDR2 SMNVEV (reference sequence). The CDR3 runs to 18 residues. V dropped 6 bases and J dropped 2; count of bases not matched to a gene: 10. As DNA, the CDR3 is TGTGCCAGCAGACGCAGACTAGCGGGGGCCCTCAACACCGGGGAGCTGTTTTTT. Residues: CASRRRLAGALNTGELFF.

The chain has TRBV5-5 and TRBJ2-7, with 9 bases that match TRBD1. The CDR3 extends over 16 amino acids. The germline gives CDR1 SGHKS, CDR2 YYEKEE (reference sequence). V trimming: 4 bases; J trimming: 1 base; junction bases outside the gene matches: 9. The CDR3 reads CASSLRQGVRSYEQYF. The DNA of the CDR3 is TGTGCCAGCAGCCTCAGACAGGGGGTCCGTTCCTACGAGCAGTACTTC.

This chain joins TRBV3-1 and TRBJ2-7; 10 bases align to TRBD2. With V trimmed by 0 bases and J by 5 bases, 7 bases remained unmatched. The CDR3 is 16 amino acids. Germline CDR1 LGHDT, CDR2 YNNKEL (reference sequence). CDR3 residues: CASSQDHLAGEHEQYF. In DNA, the CDR3 is TGTGCCAGCAGCCAAGATCACCTAGCGGGAGAGCACGAGCAGTACTTC.

This chain links TRBV30 with TRBJ2-3; no definite D call. V was cut by 1 base and J by 14 bases, with 16 bases left in between. This CDR3 region has 12 residues. Germline CDR1 is GTSNPN and CDR2 is SVGIG (reference sequence). The CDR3 DNA sequence: TGTGCCTGGAGTGATGAGCGCTTCTCGGGGTATTTT. This encodes CAWSDERFSGYF. Complete variable domain (other parts from reference TRBV30 and TRBJ2-3): SQTIHQWPATLVQPVGSPLSLECTVEGTSNPNLYWYRQAAGRGLQLLFYSVGIGQISSEVPQNLSASRPQDRQFILSSKKLLLSDSGFYLCAWSDERFSGYFGPGTRLTVL.

The chain's CDR3 is CASSSSGSTYEQYF. CDR3 coding DNA: TGTGCCAGCAGTTCTAGCGGGAGCACCTACGAGCAGTACTTC. This chain uses TRBV12-3 or TRBV12-4 with TRBJ2-7; 10 nucleotides line up with TRBD2. This CDR3 is 14 amino acids long. Trimming took 4 bases from V and 2 from J; bases not matched to a gene: 2.

This clonotype showed up just a few times. The chain links TRBV12-3 or TRBV12-4 to TRBJ2-3; maybe TRBD1 (7 bases). The CDR3 runs to 15 residues. V lost 6 bases to trimming and J lost 3 bases, with 16 bases between them. The CDR3 DNA reads TGTGCCAGCAGCAGTTGGGCAGGGGGGACAGATACGCAGTATTTT. Protein product: CASSSWAGGTDTQYF.

This clonotype has just a few counts. The chain combines TRBV7-9 with TRBJ1-1, with D possibly TRBD1 on 6 matching bases. V gave up 5 bases and J gave up 1 base, with 14 bases separating them. CDR1 SEHNR and CDR2 FQNEAQ come from the germline V gene (reference sequence). The CDR3 contains 15 residues. DNA of the CDR3: TGTGCCAGCAGCCCAGTAGACAGGAGGAACACTGAAGCTTTCTTT. Protein sequence: CASSPVDRRNTEAFF. The variable domain in full, with the rest retrieved from reference TRBV7-9 and TRBJ1-1, is DTGVSQNPRHKITKRGQNVTFRCDPISEHNRLYWYRQTLGQGPEFLTYFQNEAQLEKSRLLSDRFSAERPKGSFSTLEIQRTEQGDSAMYLCASSPVDRRNTEAFFGQGTRLTVV.

The chain uses TRBV12-3 or TRBV12-4 and TRBJ1-1; D is unresolved. The CDR3 extends over 14 amino acids. Trimming removed 6 bases from V and 3 bases from J, with 14 bases in between. In DNA form, the CDR3 reads TGTGCCAGCAGCTACCGGGTCCTAGACACTGAAGCTTTCTTT. Its translation: CASSYRVLDTEAFF.

This clonotype turned up a few times. The V and J genes are TRBV15 and TRBJ1-5; D is perhaps TRBD1 (5 bases). Germline CDR1 reads LNHNV; CDR2 reads YYDKDF (reference sequence). The length of the CDR3 is 14 residues. V lost 5 bases, J lost 3 bases, and 11 bases lay in between. The CDR3 nucleotides are TGTGCCACCAGCCGCGGGGACCTCAATCAGCCCCAGCATTTT. Protein: CATSRGDLNQPQHF.

The V and J genes are TRBV6-6 and TRBJ2-2, with D tentatively TRBD1 (5 bases). The CDR3 has 18 amino acids. Trimming took 4 bases from V and 1 from J, leaving 19 bases between them. CDR1 is MNHNY and CDR2 is SVGAGI in the germline V gene (reference sequence). The CDR3 sequence: CASSSQTDIPLNTGELFF. The CDR3 nucleotides read TGTGCCAGCAGTTCCCAAACGGACATCCCCTTGAACACCGGGGAGCTGTTTTTT.

This clonotype was seen a few times. The chain is built from TRBV7-3 and TRBJ1-4; 8 bases fit TRBD1. The CDR3 loop spans 13 amino acids. The V segment lost 7 bases and the J segment 7 bases; nucleotides outside the gene matches: 5. Per the germline V gene, CDR1 is SGHTA and CDR2 is FQGTGA. In DNA form, the CDR3 reads TGTGCCAGCAAGCAGGGGGCGGGTGAAAAACTGTTTTTT. Amino acids: CASKQGAGEKLFF.

The gene calls are TRBV2 and TRBJ1-5; D might be TRBD1 (5 bases). Germline V CDR1 and CDR2: SNHLY, FYNNEI. With 10 bases removed from V and 9 bases from J, the gap between germline ends came to 22 bases. CDR3 length equals 14 residues. CDR3: CATSTGQAVGPQHF. DNA for the CDR3: TGTGCCACCTCCACGGGGCAGGCGGTGGGGCCCCAGCATTTT.

This chain joins TRBV10-3 and TRBJ2-7; a weak D match, TRBD2 (5 bases). This CDR3 is built from 13 residues. The V and J ends lost 11 bases and 1 base respectively, with 15 bases between them. Germline CDR1 is ENHRY and CDR2 is SYGVKD. For the CDR3, the DNA is TGTGCCTCGGGGTCCGCGGCGTCCTACGAGCAGTACTTC. This codes for CASGSAASYEQYF.

This clonotype was recorded at least ten times. V gene TRBV5-6 combines with J gene TRBJ1-2, with unresolved D. V was clipped by 1 base and J by 2 bases, with 15 bases between them. Germline CDR1 reads SGHDT; CDR2 reads YYEEEE. This CDR3 spans 16 amino acids. This chain's CDR3 is CASSLFGGSSNYGYTF. CDR3 bases: TGTGCCAGCAGCTTGTTCGGTGGCAGCTCCAACTATGGCTACACCTTC.

This clonotype was detected a few times. The chain uses TRBV27 and TRBJ1-2; D remains ambiguous. V lost 6 bases and J 4 bases, leaving 12 bases between the germline ends. Germline CDR1 MNHEY, CDR2 SMNVEV (reference sequence). The length of the CDR3 is 13 residues. CDR3 sequence (DNA): TGTGCCAGCAGGGCGGGTCTGGGCTATGGCTACACCTTC. Its translation is CASRAGLGYGYTF.